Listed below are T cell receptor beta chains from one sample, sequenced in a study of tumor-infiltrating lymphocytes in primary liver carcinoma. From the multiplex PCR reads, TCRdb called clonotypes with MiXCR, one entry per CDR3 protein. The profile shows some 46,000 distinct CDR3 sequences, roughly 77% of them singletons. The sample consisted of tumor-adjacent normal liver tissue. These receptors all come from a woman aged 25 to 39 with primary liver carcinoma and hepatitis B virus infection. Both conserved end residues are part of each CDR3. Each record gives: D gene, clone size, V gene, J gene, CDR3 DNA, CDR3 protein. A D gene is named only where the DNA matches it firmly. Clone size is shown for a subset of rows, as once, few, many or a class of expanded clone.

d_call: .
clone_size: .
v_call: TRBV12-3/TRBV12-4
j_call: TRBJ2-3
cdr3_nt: TGTGACAGCAGTTTAGTAGGGGGAGGGCCGGATACGCAGTATTTT
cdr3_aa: CDSSLVGGGPDTQYF

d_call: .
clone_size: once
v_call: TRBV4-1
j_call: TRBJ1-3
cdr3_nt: TGCGCCAGCGGCCATCTAACAGCCGGAAACACCATATATTTC
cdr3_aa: CASGHLTAGNTIYF

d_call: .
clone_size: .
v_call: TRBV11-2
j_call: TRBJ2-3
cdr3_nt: TGTGCCAGCAGCAGGACGGCAAGCACAGATACGCTGTATTTT
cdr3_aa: CASSRTASTDTLYF

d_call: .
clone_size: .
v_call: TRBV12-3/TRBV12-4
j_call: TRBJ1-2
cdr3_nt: TGTGCCAGCAATTTTGGGACGCTTTATGGCTACACCTTC
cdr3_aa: CASNFGTLYGYTF

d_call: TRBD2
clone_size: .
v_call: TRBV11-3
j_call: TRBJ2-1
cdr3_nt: TGCGCCAGCAGCCGACTAGCGGGGGGGGAGTATGAGCACTTCTTC
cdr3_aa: CASSRLAGGEYEHFF

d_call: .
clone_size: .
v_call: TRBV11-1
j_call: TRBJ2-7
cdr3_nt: TGTGTCAACAGCTTGGGATACCTCCGCGAGCAGTACTTC
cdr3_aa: CVNSLGYLREQYF

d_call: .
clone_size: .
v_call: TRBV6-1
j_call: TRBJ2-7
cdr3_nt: TGTGCCAGTACACCTAGACAGGGAGGCTACGAGCAGTACTTC
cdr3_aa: CASTPRQGGYEQYF

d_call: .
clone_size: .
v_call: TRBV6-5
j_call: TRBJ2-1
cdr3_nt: TGTGCCAGCAGAAACAGGGAATACATTGATCAGTTCTTC
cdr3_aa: CASRNREYIDQFF

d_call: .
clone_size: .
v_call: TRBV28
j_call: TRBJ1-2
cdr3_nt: TGTGCCAACAGTTTAGGGGACAAACCCGCCTACGGCTACACCTTC
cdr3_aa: CANSLGDKPAYGYTF

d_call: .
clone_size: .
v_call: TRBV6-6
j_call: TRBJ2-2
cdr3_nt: TGTGCCAGCTGTTACACGCAGGGGGTTGGCGGGGAGCTGTTGTTT
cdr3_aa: CASCYTQGVGGELLF

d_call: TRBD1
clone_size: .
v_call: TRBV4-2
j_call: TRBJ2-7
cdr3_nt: TGTGCCGGCAGCCAATACTGGACAGGGTCTTACGAGCAGTACTTC
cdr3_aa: CAGSQYWTGSYEQYF

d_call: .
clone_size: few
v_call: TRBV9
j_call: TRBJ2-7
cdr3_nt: TGTGCCAGCAGCGTAGGAATTTCCTACGAGCAGTACTTC
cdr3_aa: CASSVGISYEQYF

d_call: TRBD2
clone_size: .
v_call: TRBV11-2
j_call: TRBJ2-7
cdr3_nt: TGTGCCAGCAGCCCGGGTTATGGACTAGCGGGAACCTACGAGCAGTACTTC
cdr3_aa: CASSPGYGLAGTYEQYF

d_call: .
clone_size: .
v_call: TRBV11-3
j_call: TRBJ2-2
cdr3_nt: TGTGCCAGCGGCTCCACAGGGACCGGGAAACTGTTTTTT
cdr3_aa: CASGSTGTGKLFF

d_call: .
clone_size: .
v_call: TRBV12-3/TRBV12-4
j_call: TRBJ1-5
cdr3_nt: TGTGCCAGCAGCTCATTGGTTCATCCGCCCCGGCATTTT
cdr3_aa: CASSSLVHPPRHF

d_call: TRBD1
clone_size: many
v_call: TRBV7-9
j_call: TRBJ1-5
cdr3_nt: TGTGCCAGCAGCCGAGACAGGGAGGGCAATCAGCCCCAGCATTTT
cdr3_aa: CASSRDREGNQPQHF

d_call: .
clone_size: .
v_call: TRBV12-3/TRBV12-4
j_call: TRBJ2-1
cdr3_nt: TGTGCCAGCAGTTTAGTAGCGGAGTACAATGAGCAATTCTTC
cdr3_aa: CASSLVAEYNEQFF

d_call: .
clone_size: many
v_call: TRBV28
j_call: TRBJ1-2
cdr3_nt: TGTGCCAGCAGTTCAGGGACCTATAGGGGCTACACCTTC
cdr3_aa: CASSSGTYRGYTF

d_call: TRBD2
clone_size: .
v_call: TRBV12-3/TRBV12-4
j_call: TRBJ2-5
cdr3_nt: TGTGGCACGCGTAGCGGGAGTATCGAGACCCAGTACTTC
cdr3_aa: CGTRSGSIETQYF

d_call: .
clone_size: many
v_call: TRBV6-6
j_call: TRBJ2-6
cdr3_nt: TGTGCCAGCAAATTGGGGGGGGCCAACGTCCTGACTTTC
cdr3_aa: CASKLGGANVLTF

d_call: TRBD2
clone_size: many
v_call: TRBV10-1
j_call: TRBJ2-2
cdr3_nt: TGCGCCAGTTCAAGCGGGAGCGGTCCCGGGGAGCTGTTTTTT
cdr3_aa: CASSSGSGPGELFF

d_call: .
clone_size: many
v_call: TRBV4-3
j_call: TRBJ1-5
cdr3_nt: TGCGCCAGCAGCCAAGATCCGGCCAGTCAGCCCCAGCATTTT
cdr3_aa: CASSQDPASQPQHF

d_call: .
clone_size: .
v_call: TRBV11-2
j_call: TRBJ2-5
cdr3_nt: TGTACCAGCATCTTTTTGACGACAGCCGCTGAGACCCGGTACTTC
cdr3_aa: CTSIFLTTAAETRYF

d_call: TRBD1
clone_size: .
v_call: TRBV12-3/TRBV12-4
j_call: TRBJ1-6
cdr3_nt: TGTGCCGGCAGCCGACAGGGGCATTCACTCCTCCACTTT
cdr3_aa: CAGSRQGHSLLHF

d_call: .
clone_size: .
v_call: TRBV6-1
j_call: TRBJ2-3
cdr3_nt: TGTGCCAGCAGTGGAAAGATAGCGAGAGGAGCAGATACGCAGTATTTT
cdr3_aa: CASSGKIARGADTQYF

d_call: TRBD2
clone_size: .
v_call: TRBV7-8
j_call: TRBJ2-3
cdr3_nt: TGTGCCAGCAGCTTAGGAGCGGGAGGGACTGGTGATACGCACTATTTC
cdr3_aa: CASSLGAGGTGDTHYF

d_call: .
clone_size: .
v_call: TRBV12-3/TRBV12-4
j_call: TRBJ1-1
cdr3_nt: TGTGCCAGCAGGGGACACAAGAACACTGAAGCTTTCTTT
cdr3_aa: CASRGHKNTEAFF

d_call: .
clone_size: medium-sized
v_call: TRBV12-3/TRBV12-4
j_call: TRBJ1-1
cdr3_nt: TGTGCCAGCAGTTCAGCCCTTCAACAAGGGACTGCTTTCTTT
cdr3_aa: CASSSALQQGTAFF

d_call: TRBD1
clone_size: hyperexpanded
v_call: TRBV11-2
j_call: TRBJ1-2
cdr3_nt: TGTGCCAGCACTCAGGGGGGGGGTGGAGGCTACACCTTC
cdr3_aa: CASTQGGGGGYTF

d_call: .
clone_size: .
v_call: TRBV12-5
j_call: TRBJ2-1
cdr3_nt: TGTGCTAGTGGGGGGGACTCCAATCAGCAGATCTTC
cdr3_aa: CASGGDSNQQIF

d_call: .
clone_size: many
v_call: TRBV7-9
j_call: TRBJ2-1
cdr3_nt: TGTGCCAGCAGCTTAGATGCTGAGGAGCAGTTCTTC
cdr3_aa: CASSLDAEEQFF

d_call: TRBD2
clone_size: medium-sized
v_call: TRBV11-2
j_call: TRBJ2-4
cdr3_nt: TGTGCCAGCAGCTTAGATCCCGTTCCTAGCGGGAGTTGGGACATTCAGTACTTC
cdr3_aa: CASSLDPVPSGSWDIQYF

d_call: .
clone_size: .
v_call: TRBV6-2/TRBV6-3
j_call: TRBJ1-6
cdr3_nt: TGTGTCAGCAGTTACTCTGGACGTCCCAATTCACCCCTCCACTTT
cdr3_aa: CVSSYSGRPNSPLHF

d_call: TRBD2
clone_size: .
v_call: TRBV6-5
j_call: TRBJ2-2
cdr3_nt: TGTGTCAGGAGGTGGACTAGCGCCCGAGGCACCGGGGAGCTGGTTTTT
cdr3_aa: CVRRWTSARGTGELVF

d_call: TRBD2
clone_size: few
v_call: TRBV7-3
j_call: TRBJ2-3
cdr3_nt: TGTGCCAGCAGCCCTAGGCGCCTAGCGGGAAACACAGATACGCAGTATTTT
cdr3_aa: CASSPRRLAGNTDTQYF

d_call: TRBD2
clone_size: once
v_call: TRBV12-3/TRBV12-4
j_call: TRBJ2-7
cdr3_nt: TGTGCCAACAGCTCTGGGGGGACTAGCCTATACGAGCAGTACTTC
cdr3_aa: CANSSGGTSLYEQYF

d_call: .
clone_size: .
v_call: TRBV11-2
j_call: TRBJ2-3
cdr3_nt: TGTGCCAGCAACCCACAAACTCACAAAGATACGAAGTATTTT
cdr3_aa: CASNPQTHKDTKYF

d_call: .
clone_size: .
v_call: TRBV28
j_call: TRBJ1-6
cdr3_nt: TGTACCAGCAGTTTTTTCCATAGGGGGAGTTCACCCCTCCACTTT
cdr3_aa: CTSSFFHRGSSPLHF

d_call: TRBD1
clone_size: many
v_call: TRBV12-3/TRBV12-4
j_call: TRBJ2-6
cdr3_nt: TGTGCCAGCAGCTTAAAGGGGAGGACAGGGGTCCGCTCTGGGGCCAACGTCCTGACTTTC
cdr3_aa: CASSLKGRTGVRSGANVLTF

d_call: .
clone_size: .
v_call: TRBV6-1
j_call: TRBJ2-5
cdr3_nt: TGTACCAGCAGTGAAGGGGAAAAACAAGAGACCCAGTACTTC
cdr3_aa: CTSSEGEKQETQYF

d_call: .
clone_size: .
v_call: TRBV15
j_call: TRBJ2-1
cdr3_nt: TGTGCCACCAGCGGAGATTATAGGAGCTCCTACAATGAGCAGCTCTTC
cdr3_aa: CATSGDYRSSYNEQLF

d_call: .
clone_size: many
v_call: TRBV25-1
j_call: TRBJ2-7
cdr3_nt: TGTGCCAGCAGTCCGGGGGGCTCAAGAACCGAGCAGTACTTC
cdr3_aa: CASSPGGSRTEQYF

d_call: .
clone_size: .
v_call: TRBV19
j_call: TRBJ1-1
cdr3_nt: TGTGCCAGTAGTATCCTGACAGCCTCAAACACTGAAGCTTTCTTT
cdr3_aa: CASSILTASNTEAFF

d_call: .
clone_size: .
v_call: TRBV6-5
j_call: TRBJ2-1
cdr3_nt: TGTGCAAGCAGAGTAACTAGCAGGAGACAAAATGAGCAGTTCTTC
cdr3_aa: CASRVTSRRQNEQFF

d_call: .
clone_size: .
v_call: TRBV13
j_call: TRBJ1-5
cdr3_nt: TGTGCCAGCAGTTTAGTTGAGGGTAATCTGCCCCAGCATTTT
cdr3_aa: CASSLVEGNLPQHF